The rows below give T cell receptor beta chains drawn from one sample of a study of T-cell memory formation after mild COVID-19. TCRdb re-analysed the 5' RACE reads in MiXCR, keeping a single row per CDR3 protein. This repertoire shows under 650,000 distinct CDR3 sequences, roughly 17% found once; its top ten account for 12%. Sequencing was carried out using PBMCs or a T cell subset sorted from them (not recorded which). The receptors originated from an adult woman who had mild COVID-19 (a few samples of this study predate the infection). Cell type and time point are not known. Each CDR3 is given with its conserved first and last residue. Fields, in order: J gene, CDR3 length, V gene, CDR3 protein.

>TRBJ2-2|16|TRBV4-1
CASSSTSGTNTGELFF
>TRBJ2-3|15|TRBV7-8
CASSPYGTSRDTQYF
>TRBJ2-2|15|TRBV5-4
CASSLVQRGNGELFF
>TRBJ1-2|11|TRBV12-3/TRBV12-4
CASIGTHGYTF
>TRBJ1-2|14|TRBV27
CASSETGPSYGYTF
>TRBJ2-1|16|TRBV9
CASTPGVLAGYNEQFF
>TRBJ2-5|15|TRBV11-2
CASSRVRGRRETQYF
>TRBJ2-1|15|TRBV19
CASSPPRGGTNEQFF
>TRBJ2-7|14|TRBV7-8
CASSLAGGYYEQYF
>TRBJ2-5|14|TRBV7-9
CASQRQGGWETQYF
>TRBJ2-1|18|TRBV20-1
CSARSLAAIQSSYNEQFF
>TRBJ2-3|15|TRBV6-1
CASNEVSPSTDTQYF
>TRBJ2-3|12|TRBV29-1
CSVVRITDTQYF
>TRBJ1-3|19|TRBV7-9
CASSLAMGQGYISGNTIYF
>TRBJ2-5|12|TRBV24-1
CATSDFVGTQYF
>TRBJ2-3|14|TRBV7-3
CASSPAGGTDTQYF
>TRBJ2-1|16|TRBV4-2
CASSQDRGLSGHEQFF
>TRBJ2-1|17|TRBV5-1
CASSFLAGTTIGNEQFF
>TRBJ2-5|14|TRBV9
CASSPDDSGETQYF
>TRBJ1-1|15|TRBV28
CASSLGTGSWTEAFF
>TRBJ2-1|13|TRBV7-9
CASSFLGGFEQFF
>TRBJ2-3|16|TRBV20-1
CSASDASGASTDTQYF
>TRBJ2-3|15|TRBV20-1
CSALTGGWTTDTQYF
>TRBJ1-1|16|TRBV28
CASSSAQQGAGTEAFF
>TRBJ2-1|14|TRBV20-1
CSARYRGRSDEQFF
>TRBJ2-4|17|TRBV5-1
CASSGGDRELAKNIQYF
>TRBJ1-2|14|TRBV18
CASSPNILVDGYTF
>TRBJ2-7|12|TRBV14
CAQRRRTYEQYF
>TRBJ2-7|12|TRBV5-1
CASSSPGNEQYF
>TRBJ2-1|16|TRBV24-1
CATSDLSGGAYNEQFF
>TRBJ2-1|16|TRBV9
CASSATSGSSYNEQFF